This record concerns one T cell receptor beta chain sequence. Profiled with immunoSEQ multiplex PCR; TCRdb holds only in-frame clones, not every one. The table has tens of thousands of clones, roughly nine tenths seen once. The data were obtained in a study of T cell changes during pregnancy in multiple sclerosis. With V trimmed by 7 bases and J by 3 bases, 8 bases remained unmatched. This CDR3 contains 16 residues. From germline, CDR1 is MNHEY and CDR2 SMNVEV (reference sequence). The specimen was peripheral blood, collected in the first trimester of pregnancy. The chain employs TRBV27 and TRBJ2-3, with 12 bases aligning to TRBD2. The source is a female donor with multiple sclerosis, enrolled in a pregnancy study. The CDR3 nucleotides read TGTGCCAGCACTAGCGGGAGGGCCAAGTTGACAGATACGCAGTATTTT. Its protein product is CASTSGRAKLTDTQYF.